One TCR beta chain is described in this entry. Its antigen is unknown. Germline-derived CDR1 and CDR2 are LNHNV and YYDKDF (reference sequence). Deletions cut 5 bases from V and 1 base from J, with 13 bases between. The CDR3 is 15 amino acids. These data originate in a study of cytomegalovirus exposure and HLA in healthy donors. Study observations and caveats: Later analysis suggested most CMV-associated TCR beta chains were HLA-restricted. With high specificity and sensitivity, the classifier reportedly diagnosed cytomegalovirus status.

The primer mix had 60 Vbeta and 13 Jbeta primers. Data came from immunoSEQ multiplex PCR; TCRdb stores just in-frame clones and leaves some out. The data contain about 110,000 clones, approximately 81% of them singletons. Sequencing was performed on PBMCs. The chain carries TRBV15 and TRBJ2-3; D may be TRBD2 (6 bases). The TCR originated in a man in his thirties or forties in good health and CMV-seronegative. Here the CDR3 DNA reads TGTGCCACCAGCGCGGGGCGACCCGGCACAGATACGCAGTATTTT. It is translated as CATSAGRPGTDTQYF.